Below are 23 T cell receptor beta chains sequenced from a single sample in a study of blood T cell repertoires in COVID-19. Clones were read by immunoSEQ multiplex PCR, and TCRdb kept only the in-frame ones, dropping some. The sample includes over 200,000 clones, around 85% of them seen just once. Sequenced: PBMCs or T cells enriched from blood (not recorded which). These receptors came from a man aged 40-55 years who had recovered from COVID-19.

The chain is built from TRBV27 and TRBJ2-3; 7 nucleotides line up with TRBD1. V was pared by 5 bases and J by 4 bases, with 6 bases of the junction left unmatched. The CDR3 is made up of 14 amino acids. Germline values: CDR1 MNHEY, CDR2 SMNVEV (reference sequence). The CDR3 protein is CASSLIQGSDTQYF. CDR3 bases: TGTGCCAGCAGTCTAATACAGGGGTCAGATACGCAGTATTTT.

In DNA, the CDR3 is TGTGCCATCAGCCAGGGGTCTGGAAACACCATATATTTT. Translation gives CAISQGSGNTIYF. The chain joins TRBV10-3 to TRBJ1-3; a possible D gene is TRBD1 (6 bases). Germline CDR1 reads ENHRY; CDR2 reads SYGVKD. V was trimmed by 6 bases and J by 1 base, leaving 7 bases between them. This CDR3 has 13 amino acids.

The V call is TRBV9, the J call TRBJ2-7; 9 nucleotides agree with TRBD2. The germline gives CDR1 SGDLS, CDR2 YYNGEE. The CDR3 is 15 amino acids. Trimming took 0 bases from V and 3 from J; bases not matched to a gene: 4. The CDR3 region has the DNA TGTGCCAGCAGCGTAGGGGTGACTAGCGGCTACGAGCAGTACTTC. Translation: CASSVGVTSGYEQYF.

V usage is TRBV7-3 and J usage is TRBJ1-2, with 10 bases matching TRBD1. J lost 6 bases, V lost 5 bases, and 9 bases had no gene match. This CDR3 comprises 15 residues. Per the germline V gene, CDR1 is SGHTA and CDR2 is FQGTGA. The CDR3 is CASSLRQGAINGYTF. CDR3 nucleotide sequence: TGTGCCAGCAGCCTGAGACAGGGGGCGATCAATGGCTACACCTTC.

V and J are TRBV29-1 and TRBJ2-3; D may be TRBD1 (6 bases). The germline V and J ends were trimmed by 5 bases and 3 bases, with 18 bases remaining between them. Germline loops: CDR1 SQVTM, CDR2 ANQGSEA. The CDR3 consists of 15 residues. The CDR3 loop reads CSVNNLQGKTDTQYF. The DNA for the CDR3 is TGCAGCGTTAATAATTTACAGGGAAAGACAGATACGCAGTATTTT.

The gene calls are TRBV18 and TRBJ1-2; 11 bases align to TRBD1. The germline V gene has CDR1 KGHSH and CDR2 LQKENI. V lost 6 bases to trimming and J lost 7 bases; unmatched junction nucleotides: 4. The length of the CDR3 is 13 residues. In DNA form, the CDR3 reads TGTGCCAGCTCCGGACAGGGGGCGGTTGGCTACACCTTC. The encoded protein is CASSGQGAVGYTF.

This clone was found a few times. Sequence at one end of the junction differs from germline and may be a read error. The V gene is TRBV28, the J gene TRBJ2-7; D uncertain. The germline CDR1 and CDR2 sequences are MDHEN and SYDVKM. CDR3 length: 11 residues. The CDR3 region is CASKAGQAPSF. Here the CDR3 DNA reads TGTGCCAGCAAGGCTGGCCAGGCTCCCTCATTC.

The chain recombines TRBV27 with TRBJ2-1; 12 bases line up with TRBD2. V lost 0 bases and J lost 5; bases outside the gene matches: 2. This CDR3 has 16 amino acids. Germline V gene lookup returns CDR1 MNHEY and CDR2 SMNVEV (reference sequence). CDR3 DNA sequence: TGTGCCAGCAGTTTATCGGGACTAGCGGGTAACAATGAGCAGTTCTTC. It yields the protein CASSLSGLAGNNEQFF.

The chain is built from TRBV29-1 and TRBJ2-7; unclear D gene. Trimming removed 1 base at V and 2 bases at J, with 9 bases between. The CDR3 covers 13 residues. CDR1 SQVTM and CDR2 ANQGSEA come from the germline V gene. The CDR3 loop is CSVEGQNPYEQYF. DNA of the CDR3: TGCAGCGTTGAAGGACAAAACCCCTACGAGCAGTACTTC.

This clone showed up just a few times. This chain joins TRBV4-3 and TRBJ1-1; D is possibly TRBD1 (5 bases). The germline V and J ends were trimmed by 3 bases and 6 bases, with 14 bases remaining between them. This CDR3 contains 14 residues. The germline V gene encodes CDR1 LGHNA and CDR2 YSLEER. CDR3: CASSQAGYGAEAFF. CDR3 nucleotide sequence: TGCGCCAGCAGCCAGGCAGGGTATGGCGCTGAAGCTTTCTTT.

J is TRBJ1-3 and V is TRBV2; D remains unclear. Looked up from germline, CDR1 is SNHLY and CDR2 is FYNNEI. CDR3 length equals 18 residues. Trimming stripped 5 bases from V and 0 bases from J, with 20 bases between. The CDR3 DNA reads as TGTGCCAGCAGTTGGACGCAGGAAGCGGGAGCCTCTGGAAACACCATATATTTT. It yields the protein CASSWTQEAGASGNTIYF.

In DNA, the CDR3 is TGTGCCAGCAGTCAGACTAGCGGGGAGGTCAATGAGCAGTTCTTC. Translation gives CASSQTSGEVNEQFF. This chain links TRBV2 with TRBJ2-1; 11 nucleotides align to TRBD2. Germline CDR1 and CDR2: SNHLY and FYNNEI. With V trimmed by 5 bases and J by 6 bases, 6 bases remained unmatched. The CDR3 totals 15 residues.

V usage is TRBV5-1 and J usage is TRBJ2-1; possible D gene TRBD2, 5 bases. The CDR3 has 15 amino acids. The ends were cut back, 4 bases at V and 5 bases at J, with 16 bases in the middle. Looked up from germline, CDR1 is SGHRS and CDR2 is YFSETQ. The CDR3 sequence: CASSRTAGPNNEQFF. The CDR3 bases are TGCGCCAGCAGCCGTACGGCGGGCCCGAACAATGAGCAGTTCTTC.

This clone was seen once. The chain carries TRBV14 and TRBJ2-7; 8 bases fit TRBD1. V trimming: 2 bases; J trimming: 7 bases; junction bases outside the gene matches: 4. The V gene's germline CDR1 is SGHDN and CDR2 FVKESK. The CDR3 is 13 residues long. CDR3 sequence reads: CASSQWTGREQYF. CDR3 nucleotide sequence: TGTGCCAGCAGCCAATGGACAGGGCGAGAGCAGTACTTC.

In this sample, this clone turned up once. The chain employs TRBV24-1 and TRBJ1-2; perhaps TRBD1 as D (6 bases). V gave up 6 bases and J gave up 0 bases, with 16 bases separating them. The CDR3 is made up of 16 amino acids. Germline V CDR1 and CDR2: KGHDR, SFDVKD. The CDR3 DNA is TGTGCCACCAGTCACAGGGTTTGGGGCTCTAACTATGGCTACACCTTC. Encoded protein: CATSHRVWGSNYGYTF.

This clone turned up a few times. CDR3 residues: CASSPDSLAREQYF. CDR3 DNA: TGTGCCAGCAGCCCAGACTCACTAGCGCGCGAGCAGTACTTC. The chain couples TRBV11-2 to TRBJ2-7; 7 bases are shared with TRBD2. J lost 6 bases, V lost 5 bases, and 10 bases had no gene match. CDR1 is SGHAT and CDR2 is FQNNGV in the germline V gene. This CDR3 is 14 amino acids long. Drawing the rest from reference TRBV11-2 and TRBJ2-7, the complete variable domain is EAGVAQSPRYKIIEKRQSVAFWCNPISGHATLYWYQQILGQGPKLLIQFQNNGVVDDSQLPKDRFSAERLKGVDSTLKIQPAKLEDSAVYLCASSPDSLAREQYFGPGTRLTVT.

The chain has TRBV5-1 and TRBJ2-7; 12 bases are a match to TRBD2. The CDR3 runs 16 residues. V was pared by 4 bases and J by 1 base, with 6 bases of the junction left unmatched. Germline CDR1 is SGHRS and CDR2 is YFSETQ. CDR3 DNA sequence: TGCGCCAGCAGCGGAGGGACTAGCGGGTCTTCCTACGAGCAGTACTTC. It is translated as CASSGGTSGSSYEQYF.

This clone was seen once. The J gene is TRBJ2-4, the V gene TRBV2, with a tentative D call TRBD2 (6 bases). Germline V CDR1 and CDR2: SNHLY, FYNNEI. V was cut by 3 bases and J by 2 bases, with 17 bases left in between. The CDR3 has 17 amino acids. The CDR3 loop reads CASSERMGRRTKNIQYF. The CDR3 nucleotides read TGTGCCAGCAGTGAGCGTATGGGGAGGAGGACCAAAAACATTCAGTACTTC. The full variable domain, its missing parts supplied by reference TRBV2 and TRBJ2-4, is EPEVTQTPSHQVTQMGQEVILRCVPISNHLYFYWYRQILGQKVEFLVSFYNNEISEKSEIFDDQFSVERPDGSNFTLKIRSTKLEDSAMYFCASSERMGRRTKNIQYFGAGTRLSVL.

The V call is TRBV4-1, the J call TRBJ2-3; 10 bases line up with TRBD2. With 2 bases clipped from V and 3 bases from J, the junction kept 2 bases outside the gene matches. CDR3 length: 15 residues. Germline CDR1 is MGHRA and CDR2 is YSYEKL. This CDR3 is CASSQSAGGTDTQYF. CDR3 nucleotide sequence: TGCGCCAGCAGCCAATCAGCGGGAGGGACAGATACGCAGTATTTT.

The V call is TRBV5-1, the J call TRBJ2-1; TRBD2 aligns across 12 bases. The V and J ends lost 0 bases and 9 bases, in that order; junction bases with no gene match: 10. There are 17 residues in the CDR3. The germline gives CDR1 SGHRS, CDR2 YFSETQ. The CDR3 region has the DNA TGCGCCAGCAGCTTGGCTCCGACTAGCGGGAGTGTGGGTGAGCAGTTCTTC. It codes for CASSLAPTSGSVGEQFF.

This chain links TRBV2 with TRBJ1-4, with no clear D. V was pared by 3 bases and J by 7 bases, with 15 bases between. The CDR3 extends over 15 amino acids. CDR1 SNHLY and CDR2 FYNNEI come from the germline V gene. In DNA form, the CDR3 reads TGTGCCAGCAGTGACGGAAGCGGCGCCGGTGAAAAACTGTTTTTT. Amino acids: CASSDGSGAGEKLFF. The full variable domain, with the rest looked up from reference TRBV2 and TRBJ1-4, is EPEVTQTPSHQVTQMGQEVILRCVPISNHLYFYWYRQILGQKVEFLVSFYNNEISEKSEIFDDQFSVERPDGSNFTLKIRSTKLEDSAMYFCASSDGSGAGEKLFFGSGTQLSVL.

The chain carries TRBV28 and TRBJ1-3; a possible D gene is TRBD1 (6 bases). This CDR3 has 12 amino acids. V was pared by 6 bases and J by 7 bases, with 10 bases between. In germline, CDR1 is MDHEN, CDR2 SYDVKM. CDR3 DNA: TGTGCCAGCAGATCGCAGGGGAACACCATATATTTT. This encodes CASRSQGNTIYF.

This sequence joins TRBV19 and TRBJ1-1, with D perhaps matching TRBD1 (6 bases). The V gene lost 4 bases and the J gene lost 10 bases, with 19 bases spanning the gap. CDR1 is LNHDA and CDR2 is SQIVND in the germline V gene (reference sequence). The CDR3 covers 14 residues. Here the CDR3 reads CASSNRQAAWGAFF. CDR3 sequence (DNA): TGTGCCAGTAGTAACCGACAGGCCGCCTGGGGAGCTTTCTTT.